This T cell receptor beta chain came from a study of T cells expressing NK-cell markers. Study results and caveats: A few donors' CD3+CD56-NKG2C+ cells were dominated by the same clonotypes.

TCRdb reprocessed the 5' RACE reads and reports one entry per CDR3 protein, with no DNA. The sample holds about 460,000 distinct CDR3 sequences. Per the germline V gene, CDR1 is SGHRS and CDR2 is YFSETQ. The CDR3 covers 14 residues. On this clonotype: The target antigen is unknown.

This chain joins TRBV5-1 and TRBJ1-5. The TCR was taken from a woman in her forties or fifties in good health. The sample comprised blood T cells: a sorted CD56 or NKG2C T cell subset, CD4+ or CD8+ T cells, or bulk PBMC T cells (not recorded which). The CDR3 protein is CASSPDGYNQPQHF. Complete variable domain (other parts from reference TRBV5-1 and TRBJ1-5): KAGVTQTPRYLIKTRGQQVTLSCSPISGHRSVSWYQQTPGQGLQFLFEYFSETQRNKGNFPGRFSGRQFSNSRSEMNVSTLELGDSALYLCASSPDGYNQPQHFGDGTRLSIL.